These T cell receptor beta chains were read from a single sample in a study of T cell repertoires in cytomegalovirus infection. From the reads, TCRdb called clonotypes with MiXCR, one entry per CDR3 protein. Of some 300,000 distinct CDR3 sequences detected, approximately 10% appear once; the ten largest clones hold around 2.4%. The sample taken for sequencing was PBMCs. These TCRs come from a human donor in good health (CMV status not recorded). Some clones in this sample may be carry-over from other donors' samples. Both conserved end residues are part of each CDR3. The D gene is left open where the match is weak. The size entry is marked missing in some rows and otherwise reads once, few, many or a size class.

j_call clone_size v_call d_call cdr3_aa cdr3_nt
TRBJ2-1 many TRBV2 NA CASSLARGELYNEQFF TGTGCCAGCTCCCTTGCCCGCGGGGAGCTCTACAATGAGCAGTTCTTC
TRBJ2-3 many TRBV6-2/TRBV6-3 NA CASSYPDRNTQYF TGTGCCAGCAGTTACCCGGACCGGAATACGCAGTATTTT
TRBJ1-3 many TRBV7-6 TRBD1 CASSLAPGGNTIYF TGTGCCAGCAGCTTAGCTCCAGGGGGGAACACCATATATTTT
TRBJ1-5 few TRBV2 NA CASSERSSMLPQHF TGTGCCAGCAGTGAAAGATCGTCCATGTTGCCCCAGCATTTT
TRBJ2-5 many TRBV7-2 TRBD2 CASSPRRRGGRGQETQYF TGTGCCAGCAGCCCTCGGAGGCGGGGGGGCCGAGGGCAAGAGACCCAGTACTTC
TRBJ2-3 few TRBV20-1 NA CSARDSQEVTDTQYF TGCAGTGCCCGGGACTCCCAAGAGGTCACAGATACGCAGTATTTT
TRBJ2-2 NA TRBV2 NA CASSIVTVNTGELFF TGTGCCAGCAGTATAGTCACGGTGAACACCGGGGAGCTGTTTTTT
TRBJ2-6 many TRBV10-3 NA CAISPGGGVSGANVLTF TGTGCCATCAGTCCAGGGGGGGGGGTCTCTGGGGCCAACGTCCTGACTTTC
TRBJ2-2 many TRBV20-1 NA CSARDPRTANTGELFF TGCAGTGCTAGAGATCCAAGAACCGCGAACACCGGGGAGCTGTTTTTT
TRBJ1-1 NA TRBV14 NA CASSPPGGVSTEAFF TGTGCCAGCAGCCCCCCGGGTGGAGTGAGCACTGAAGCTTTCTTT
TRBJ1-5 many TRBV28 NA CASSPRGRAGRDQPQHF TGTGCCAGCAGTCCCCGGGGAAGGGCAGGGAGGGATCAGCCCCAGCATTTT
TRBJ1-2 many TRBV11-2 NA CASSLGLQGTGYTF TGTGCCAGCAGCTTAGGCTTACAGGGAACGGGCTACACCTTC
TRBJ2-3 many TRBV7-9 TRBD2 CASSSPGASGTDTQYF TGTGCCAGCAGCTCCCCGGGGGCTAGCGGGACAGATACGCAGTATTTT
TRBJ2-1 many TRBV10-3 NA CAISEPRRHEQFF TGTGCCATCAGTGAGCCGAGGAGGCATGAGCAGTTCTTC
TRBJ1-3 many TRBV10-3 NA CAIRGHPDTIYF TGTGCCATTCGCGGCCATCCCGACACCATATATTTT
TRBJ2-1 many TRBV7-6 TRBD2 CASSLGTGLAGAQSSYNEQFF TGTGCCAGCAGCTTAGGCACGGGACTAGCGGGGGCCCAGAGCTCCTACAATGAGCAGTTCTTC
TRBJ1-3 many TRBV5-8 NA CASSLGPGNTIYF TGTGCCAGCAGCTTAGGGCCTGGAAACACCATATATTTT
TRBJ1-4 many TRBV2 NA CASARAGSPNEKLFF TGTGCCAGCGCGCGGGCAGGGAGTCCCAATGAAAAACTGTTTTTT
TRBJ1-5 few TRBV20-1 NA CSARDLPGAAQPQHF TGCAGTGCTAGAGATCTGCCGGGGGCAGCGCAGCCCCAGCATTTT
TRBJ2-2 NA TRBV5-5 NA CASSFEGGNTGELFF TGTGCCAGCAGCTTTGAGGGTGGGAACACCGGGGAGCTGTTTTTT
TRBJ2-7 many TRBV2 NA CASRGPISTAYEQYF TGTGCCAGCAGGGGCCCTATCTCGACAGCTTACGAGCAGTACTTC
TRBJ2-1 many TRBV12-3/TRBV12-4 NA CASRAGNEQFF TGTGCCAGCAGGGCAGGGAATGAGCAGTTCTTC
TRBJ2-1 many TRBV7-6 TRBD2 CASSHRTSGYNEQFF TGTGCCAGCAGCCACCGGACTAGCGGCTACAATGAGCAGTTCTTC
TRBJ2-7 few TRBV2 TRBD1 CASSEEFLGQGAAGQYF TGTGCCAGCAGTGAAGAATTTCTGGGACAGGGGGCCGCCGGGCAGTACTTC
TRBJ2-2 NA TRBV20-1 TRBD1 CSARETPGQKHTGELFF TGCAGTGCTAGAGAAACACCGGGACAGAAGCACACCGGGGAGCTGTTTTTT
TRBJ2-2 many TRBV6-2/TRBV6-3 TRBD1 CASSGRQGSFGALFF TGTGCCAGCAGTGGAAGACAGGGGTCCTTTGGGGCGCTGTTTTTT
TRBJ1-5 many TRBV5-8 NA CASSLEGVPQPQHF TGTGCCAGCAGCTTGGAGGGGGTTCCTCAGCCCCAGCATTTT
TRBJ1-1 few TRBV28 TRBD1 CASSLDRVVVGTEAFF TGTGCCAGCAGTTTAGACAGGGTGGTAGTAGGGACTGAAGCTTTCTTT
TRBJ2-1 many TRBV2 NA CASKTGTRSSNEQFF TGTGCCAGCAAGACCGGGACCCGGTCCTCGAATGAGCAGTTCTTC
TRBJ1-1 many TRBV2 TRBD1 CASSLTGDTEAFF TGTGCCAGCAGCCTAACAGGGGACACTGAAGCTTTCTTT
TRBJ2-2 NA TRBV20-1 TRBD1 CSARTGVNTGELFF TGCAGTGCTAGGACAGGGGTGAACACCGGGGAGCTGTTTTTT
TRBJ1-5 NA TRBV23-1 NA CASSHSDSPGTDQPQHF TGCGCCAGCAGTCACTCGGACAGCCCAGGGACCGATCAGCCCCAGCATTTT
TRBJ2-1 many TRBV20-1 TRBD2 CSASRERGLYNEQFF TGCAGTGCCTCCCGCGAGCGGGGTTTGTACAATGAGCAGTTCTTC
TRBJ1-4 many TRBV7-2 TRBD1 CASSLDRGDEKLFF TGTGCCAGCAGCTTAGACAGGGGAGATGAAAAACTGTTTTTT
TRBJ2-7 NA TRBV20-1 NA CSARDPRGLEYEQYF TGCAGTGCTAGAGATCCCCGGGGACTCGAATACGAGCAGTACTTC
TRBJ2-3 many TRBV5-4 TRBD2 CASSPSGTSADTQYF TGTGCCAGCAGCCCCTCGGGGACTAGCGCAGATACGCAGTATTTT
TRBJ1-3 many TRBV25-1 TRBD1 CASSEYTRVQGAGNTIYF TGTGCCAGCAGTGAATATACCCGGGTACAGGGGGCTGGAAACACCATATATTTT
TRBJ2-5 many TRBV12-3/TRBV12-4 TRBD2 CASRTGTTQETQYF TGTGCCAGCAGAACCGGGACTACACAAGAGACCCAGTACTTC
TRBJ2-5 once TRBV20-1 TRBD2 CSALGGQETQYF TGCAGTGCCCTGGGGGGGCAAGAGACCCAGTACTTC
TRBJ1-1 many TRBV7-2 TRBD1 CASSTTPGGTEAFF TGTGCCAGCAGCACCACACCAGGGGGCACTGAAGCTTTCTTT
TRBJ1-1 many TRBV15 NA CATSSRTLSTEAFF TGTGCCACCAGCAGCAGGACCCTGAGCACTGAAGCTTTCTTT
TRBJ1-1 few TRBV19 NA CASSYWRGDTEAFF TGTGCCAGTAGTTACTGGCGCGGGGACACTGAAGCTTTCTTT